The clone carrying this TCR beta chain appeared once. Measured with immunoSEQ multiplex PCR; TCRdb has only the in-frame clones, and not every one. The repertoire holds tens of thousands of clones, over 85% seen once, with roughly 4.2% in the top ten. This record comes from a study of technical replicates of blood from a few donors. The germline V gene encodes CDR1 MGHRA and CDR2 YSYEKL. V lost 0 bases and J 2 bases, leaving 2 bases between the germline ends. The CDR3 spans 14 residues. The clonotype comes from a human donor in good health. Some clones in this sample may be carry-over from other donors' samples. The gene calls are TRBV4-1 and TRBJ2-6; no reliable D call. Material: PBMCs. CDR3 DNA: TGCGCCAGCAGCCAAGATACTGGGGCCAACGTCCTGACTTTC. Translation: CASSQDTGANVLTF.